The source of this T cell receptor (beta chain) is a study of cytomegalovirus exposure and HLA in healthy donors. Study-wide findings and caveats: Data from an earlier analysis indicated that most TCR beta V segments were productive either about 90% or about 30% of the time. Presence/absence comparisons presumed near-even sequencing depth among donors.

A remark on this clone: The antigen is undetermined.

Healthy bone marrow donors made up the donor group. The PCR ran on 60 Vbeta and 13 Jbeta primers. This table comes from immunoSEQ multiplex PCR, and its TCRdb copy is limited to in-frame clones, with some not included. The sample consists of some 77,000 clones, roughly 80% of them appearing once. Sequenced sample: PBMCs. The sequence was obtained from a woman in her thirties or forties in good health and CMV-seropositive.

The CDR3 is CASSIDGQGASQPQHF. CDR3 coding DNA: TGTGCCAGTAGTATTGACGGACAGGGGGCAAGTCAGCCCCAGCATTTT. The chain joins TRBV19 to TRBJ1-5; 11 positions agree with TRBD1. The CDR3 contains 16 residues. CDR1 is LNHDA and CDR2 is SQIVND in the germline V gene (reference sequence). V gave up 3 bases and J gave up 6 bases; unmatched junction bases: 7.